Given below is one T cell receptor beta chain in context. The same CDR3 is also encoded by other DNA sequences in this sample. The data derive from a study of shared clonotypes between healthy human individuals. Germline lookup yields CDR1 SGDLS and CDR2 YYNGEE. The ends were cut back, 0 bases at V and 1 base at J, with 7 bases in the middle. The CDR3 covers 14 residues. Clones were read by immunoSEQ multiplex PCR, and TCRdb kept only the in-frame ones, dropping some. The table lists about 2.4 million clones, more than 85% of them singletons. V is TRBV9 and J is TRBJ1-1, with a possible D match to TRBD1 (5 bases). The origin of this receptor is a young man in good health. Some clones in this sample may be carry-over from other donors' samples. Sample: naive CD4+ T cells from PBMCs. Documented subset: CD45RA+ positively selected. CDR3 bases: TGTGCCAGCAGCGTAGCGGGGGAGAACACTGAAGCTTTCTTT. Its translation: CASSVAGENTEAFF.